The source of this T cell receptor beta chain is a study of cytomegalovirus exposure and HLA in healthy donors. Study-level findings and limits: When analyzed later, a missense DCLRE1C variant was found to be linked to TCR beta V- and J-gene trimming. For most subjects, TCR beta sequences were reported to predict HLA-A and HLA-B alleles with accuracy. Presence/absence analyses assumed roughly uniform sequencing depth across donors, which may not hold.

Germline values: CDR1 MNHNS, CDR2 SASEGT. Trimming took 3 bases from V and 4 from J; bases not matched to a gene: 6. This CDR3 is built from 15 residues. About this clone itself: Its target is not known.

Vbeta (60) and Jbeta (13) primers were used in the PCR. Method: immunoSEQ multiplex PCR; TCRdb's copy keeps in-frame clones and lacks some. The profile shows approximately 180,000 clones, over 70% of them singletons. The sequence was collected from a male donor in good health and CMV-seronegative. This chain uses TRBV6-1 with TRBJ2-5; 9 bases line up with TRBD1. The sample was PBMCs. The CDR3 DNA follows: TGTGCCAGCAGTGACACAGGGGGCTCGGGAGAGACCCAGTACTTC. Its protein is CASSDTGGSGETQYF.